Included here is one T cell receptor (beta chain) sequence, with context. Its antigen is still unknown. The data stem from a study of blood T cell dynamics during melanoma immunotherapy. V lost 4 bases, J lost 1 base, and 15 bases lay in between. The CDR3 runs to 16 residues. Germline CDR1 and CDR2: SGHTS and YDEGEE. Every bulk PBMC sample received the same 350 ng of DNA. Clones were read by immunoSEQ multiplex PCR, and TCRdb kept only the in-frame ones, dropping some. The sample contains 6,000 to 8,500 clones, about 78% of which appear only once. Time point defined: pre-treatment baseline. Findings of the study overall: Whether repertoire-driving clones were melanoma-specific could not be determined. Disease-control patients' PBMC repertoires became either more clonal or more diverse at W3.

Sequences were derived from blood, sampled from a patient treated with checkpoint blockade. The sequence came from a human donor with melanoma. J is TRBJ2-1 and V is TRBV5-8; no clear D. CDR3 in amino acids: CASSNGVRPSYNEQFF. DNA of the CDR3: TGTGCCAGCAGCAATGGGGTCAGGCCTTCCTACAATGAGCAGTTCTTC.